Each of the 26 T cell receptor beta chains below was sequenced from the same sample in a study of blood T cell repertoires in COVID-19. Libraries were prepared by immunoSEQ multiplex PCR; TCRdb keeps only in-frame clonotypes and omits some of them. The sample has 250,000 to 300,000 clones, 85% to 90% seen once; the top ten hold 11%. The sequencing sample was made of peripheral blood. Receptor source: a woman in her twenties or thirties with COVID-19, enrolled during active disease.

The V and J genes are TRBV6-5 and TRBJ2-7; 7 nucleotides align to TRBD2. The CDR3 contains 15 residues. The trim removed 6 bases at V and 0 bases at J, leaving 8 bases unmatched. Germline V lookup: CDR1 MNHEY, CDR2 SVGAGI. The CDR3 sequence is CASSHSGGLSYEQYF. The CDR3 bases are TGTGCCAGCAGCCACTCGGGGGGACTCTCCTACGAGCAGTACTTC.

This clone was counted only a few times. V gene TRBV27 combines with J gene TRBJ2-1; D might be TRBD2 (7 bases). CDR3 length: 15 amino acids. Trimming pared 2 bases from V and 5 bases from J, leaving 13 bases between. Germline CDR1 MNHEY, CDR2 SMNVEV (reference sequence). The CDR3 region has the DNA TGTGCCAGCAGTTTAAACGGGGGGCCTAACAATGAGCAGTTCTTC. It yields the protein CASSLNGGPNNEQFF.

This chain connects TRBV7-8 to TRBJ2-2; possible D gene TRBD1, 6 bases. The CDR3 sequence is 17 residues long. The germline V and J ends were trimmed by 4 bases and 3 bases, with 18 bases remaining between them. Germline V CDR1 and CDR2: SGHVS, FQNEAQ. Here the CDR3 reads CASSSSYRAADTGELFF. As DNA, the CDR3 is TGTGCCAGCAGCTCGAGTTACAGGGCGGCGGACACCGGGGAGCTGTTTTTT.

J is TRBJ2-7 and V is TRBV3-1 (or the pseudogene TRBV3-2); unclear D gene. Germline V CDR1 and CDR2: LGHDT, YNNKEL (reference sequence). The CDR3 loop spans 13 amino acids. With 8 bases removed from V and 0 bases from J, the gap between germline ends came to 11 bases. This chain's CDR3 is CASEGRISYEQYF. The DNA of the CDR3 is TGTGCCAGCGAAGGCAGGATCTCCTACGAGCAGTACTTC.

V and J are TRBV7-9 and TRBJ1-5; 9 bases align to TRBD1. The trim removed 8 bases at V and 7 bases at J, leaving 6 bases unmatched. CDR3 length equals 13 residues. Germline CDR1 reads SEHNR; CDR2 reads FQNEAQ (reference sequence). In DNA, the CDR3 is TGTGCCAGCCAGGGACAGGGCCACCAGCCCCAGCATTTT. It translates to CASQGQGHQPQHF.

The V call is TRBV2, the J call TRBJ2-3; D is ambiguous. Germline V lookup: CDR1 SNHLY, CDR2 FYNNEI. V lost 4 bases, J lost 1 base, and 15 bases lay in between. CDR3 size: 16 residues. The CDR3 reads CASSGPLLRGTDTQYF. The DNA for the CDR3 is TGTGCCAGCAGTGGCCCACTGCTCCGCGGCACAGATACGCAGTATTTT.

This chain uses TRBV5-6 with TRBJ2-7, with D tentatively TRBD2 (5 bases). The CDR3 has 14 amino acids. V lost 2 bases and J 3 bases, leaving 12 bases between the germline ends. CDR1 is SGHDT and CDR2 is YYEEEE in the germline V gene. The CDR3 sequence: CASSLTGVFYEQYF. As DNA, the CDR3 is TGTGCCAGCAGCTTAACCGGGGTATTCTACGAGCAGTACTTC.

The V gene is TRBV6-5, the J gene TRBJ2-5, with TRBD2 identical over 10 bases. CDR1 and CDR2 (germline): MNHEY, SVGAGI. CDR3 length: 13 amino acids. The J segment lost 5 bases and the V segment lost 9 bases, leaving 6 bases of the junction unmatched. The CDR3 is CARGAGGVETQYF. The CDR3 bases are TGTGCCAGGGGAGCGGGGGGGGTGGAGACCCAGTACTTC.

Comments on this clone: The junction does not match germline at one end; this may be a read error. The J gene is TRBJ1-3, the V gene TRBV27, with D maybe TRBD1 (6 bases). The germline gives CDR1 MNHEY, CDR2 SMNVEV (reference sequence). The CDR3 sequence is 14 residues long. CDR3 in DNA: TGTGCCAGCACCTCCCGGGACATTGGAAACACCATGTATTTT. Its protein is CASTSRDIGNTMYF.

This chain connects TRBV7-9 to TRBJ1-6, with 7 bases lining up with TRBD1. This CDR3 has 18 residues. The V and J ends lost 3 bases and 9 bases, in that order; junction bases with no gene match: 17. CDR1 is SEHNR, CDR2 FQNEAQ, per germline (reference sequence). The CDR3 DNA is TGTGCCAGCAGCTTCCCACCCCGACAGGGCCGGCGGAGTTCACCCCTCCACTTT. Translated: CASSFPPRQGRRSSPLHF.

The chain combines TRBV2 with TRBJ1-2, with D possibly being TRBD1 (6 bases). CDR3 size: 14 residues. The V gene lost 6 bases and the J gene lost 4 bases, with 15 bases spanning the gap. In germline, CDR1 is SNHLY, CDR2 FYNNEI. The CDR3 bases are TGTGCCAGCAGGGGGGCCGGGGCCGCCTATGGCTACACCTTC. It translates to CASRGAGAAYGYTF.

The genes are TRBV28 and TRBJ1-4, with a weak D call TRBD1 (6 bases). Germline CDR1 is MDHEN and CDR2 is SYDVKM. CDR3 size: 17 residues. Trimming removed 5 bases from V and 3 bases from J, with 19 bases in between. CDR3: CASSPYGGRRANEKLFF. The CDR3 bases are TGTGCCAGCAGTCCCTACGGGGGGCGCAGGGCTAATGAAAAACTGTTTTTT.

CDR3 sequence: CASSFLGQVNEKLFF. As DNA, the CDR3 is TGCGCCAGCAGCTTCCTCGGACAGGTTAATGAAAAACTGTTTTTT. The chain has TRBV5-1 and TRBJ1-4, with 7 bases matching TRBD1. V shed 2 bases, J shed 4 bases, and the junction held 5 bases outside the gene matches. The CDR3 extends over 15 amino acids. Germline CDR1 reads SGHRS; CDR2 reads YFSETQ.

The rearrangement links TRBV27 to TRBJ2-7, with 10 bases matching TRBD1. Trimming cost V 6 bases and J 1 base; bases outside gene matches: 6. CDR1 is MNHEY and CDR2 is SMNVEV in the germline V gene (reference sequence). CDR3 size: 15 residues. The CDR3 DNA reads TGTGCCAGCAGGATCCGGGACAGGGGTTCCTACGAGCAGTACTTC. As protein: CASRIRDRGSYEQYF.

This chain joins TRBV4-1 and TRBJ1-1; 7 bases are shared with TRBD1. Germline values: CDR1 MGHRA, CDR2 YSYEKL. This CDR3 is built from 16 residues. Germline trimming cut 4 bases from V and 0 bases from J; bases unmatched to any gene: 8. The CDR3 DNA sequence: TGCGCCAGCAGCCCCACAGGGGCAGGAATGAACACTGAAGCTTTCTTT. It yields the protein CASSPTGAGMNTEAFF.

This clone was seen just once. This chain connects TRBV27 to TRBJ1-4, with 9 bases that match TRBD1. Germline values: CDR1 MNHEY, CDR2 SMNVEV (reference sequence). With V trimmed by 6 bases and J by 8 bases, 13 bases remained unmatched. CDR3 length: 16 amino acids. CDR3 region: CASSPDGGTGLEKLFF. The CDR3 region has the DNA TGTGCCAGCAGCCCGGATGGGGGGACAGGGCTCGAAAAACTGTTTTTT.

The chain combines TRBV29-1 with TRBJ2-1; D gene uncertain. Germline CDR1 is SQVTM and CDR2 is ANQGSEA. This CDR3 has 11 amino acids. V lost 3 bases to trimming and J lost 6 bases, with 6 bases between them. The CDR3 sequence: CSVDTVNEQFF. The CDR3 DNA follows: TGCAGCGTTGACACTGTCAATGAGCAGTTCTTC.

This chain uses TRBV30 with TRBJ1-6; unclear D gene. The CDR3 is 13 amino acids. V was clipped by 0 bases and J by 6 bases, with 6 bases between them. The germline gives CDR1 GTSNPN, CDR2 SVGIG (reference sequence). CDR3 bases: TGTGCCTGGAGTGTCCATCCTAATTCACCCCTCCACTTT. This encodes CAWSVHPNSPLHF.

The CDR3 reads CASSSSTPVEQYF. The CDR3 nucleotides are TGTGCCAGCAGTTCCTCCACTCCGGTCGAGCAGTACTTC. J is TRBJ2-7 and V is TRBV25-1; D remains ambiguous. V lost 5 bases and J lost 6, with 14 bases in between. Germline CDR1 is MGHDK and CDR2 is SYGVNS. This CDR3 contains 13 residues.

V is TRBV5-1 and J is TRBJ1-2, with no clear D. V shed 1 base and J shed 6 bases, with 13 bases lying between them. Germline lookup yields CDR1 SGHRS and CDR2 YFSETQ. The CDR3 length is 14 residues. The chain's CDR3 is CASSLLGLLDGYTF. CDR3 DNA: TGCGCCAGCAGCTTGCTGGGCCTTTTAGATGGCTACACCTTC.

The chain carries TRBV5-1 and TRBJ2-6; 7 bases map to TRBD2. There are 17 residues in the CDR3. With 0 bases clipped from V and 1 base from J, the junction kept 4 bases outside the gene matches. Germline CDR1 SGHRS, CDR2 YFSETQ. The CDR3 DNA sequence: TGCGCCAGCAGCTTGGCGCCGGGGGGATCTGGGGCCAACGTCCTGACTTTC. Translation gives CASSLAPGGSGANVLTF.

This clone was found once. At the DNA level, this CDR3 is encoded by other sequences in the same sample as well. The chain employs TRBV12-3 or TRBV12-4 and TRBJ1-2, with D perhaps matching TRBD1 (5 bases). This CDR3 has 13 amino acids. V was clipped by 6 bases and J by 5 bases, with 13 bases between them. The CDR3 bases are TGTGCCAGCAGCACGACGGGGGGATATGGCTACACCTTC. This encodes CASSTTGGYGYTF.

CDR3 in DNA: TGCAGTGCTAGCGGGCCGGGGGTAGCTTTCTTT. Protein sequence: CSASGPGVAFF. The V gene is TRBV20-1, the J gene TRBJ1-1; D perhaps matches TRBD1 (5 bases). V lost 3 bases and J lost 10, with 12 bases in between. Germline V CDR1 and CDR2: DFQATT, SNEGSKA (reference sequence). The length of the CDR3 is 11 residues.

This sequence joins TRBV11-2 and TRBJ2-7; 7 positions agree with TRBD1. V shed 5 bases and J 4 bases; nucleotides not matched to a gene: 14. The CDR3 spans 16 residues. Germline CDR1 SGHAT, CDR2 FQNNGV. The CDR3 DNA sequence: TGTGCCAGCAGCGGGCACAGGGGCTTGGCCCTGTACGAGCAGTACTTC. Translated: CASSGHRGLALYEQYF.

V is TRBV2 and J is TRBJ1-4; possibly TRBD1 for D (5 bases). The CDR3 extends over 15 amino acids. The V and J ends lost 1 base and 4 bases respectively, with 10 bases between them. Germline V gene lookup returns CDR1 SNHLY and CDR2 FYNNEI. The CDR3 nucleotides are TGTGCCAGCAGTGAAGATGGTAGGGGTAATGAAAAACTGTTTTTT. The encoded protein is CASSEDGRGNEKLFF.

The CDR3 region is CASSYTGTEAFF. The CDR3 nucleotides read TGTGCCAGCAGCTATACAGGGACTGAAGCTTTCTTT. The J gene is TRBJ1-1, the V gene TRBV7-9, with D maybe TRBD1 (6 bases). CDR3 length: 12 residues. Germline values: CDR1 SEHNR, CDR2 FQNEAQ (reference sequence). Trimming removed 4 bases at V and 5 bases at J, with 8 bases between.